This T cell receptor (beta chain) was identified in a study of human T cells and chemical hapten exposure (dated by TCRdb to the early 2020s). Describing the broader study: For sensitization, 2% DPC in acetone was applied to a roughly 2 cm by roughly 2 cm area of upper inner arm skin. Throughout the study period of roughly 24 weeks, patients also received therapeutic DPC doses to the scalp every week. Patch testing on the upper back used Finn chambers containing 0.01% DPC, with scoring done after 6 days according to International Contact Dermatitis Research Group standards. The patient cohort, mostly female, included alopecia areata with under or over 50% scalp involvement, alopecia totalis and alopecia universalis. Libraries were pooled for sequencing, and variation in per-sample TCR yields was attributed mainly to small differences in library volumes within the pool. The study tracked peripheral blood TCR repertoire changes in vivo during primary and secondary sensitization to the hapten diphenylcyclopropenone (DPC) in alopecia patients. Patient blood was sampled pre-sensitization (week 0) and at 2, 6 and about 24 weeks after DPC sensitization. Twenty-nine alopecia patients gave blood for TCR sequencing at one to four time points (pre-sensitization, 2, 6 and 24 weeks).

The full study reports these points: Alopecia, a presumed autoimmune disease, was present in all patients, so the immune response of the patients might differ from that of healthy individuals. Patch test score was positively correlated with the number of PT1 expanded TCRs, with significance at thresholds 8, 16 and 32 but not at 4. The number of TCRs above 1 in 1000 frequency did not change with DPC sensitization; there was no evidence of global repertoire structure alterations. Compared with pre-sensitization or healthy control sets, expanded TCRs formed significantly more large CDR3 similarity clusters, which is consistent with antigen-driven responses. Repeated subsampling changed both the strength of the expansion versus patch-test correlation and the threshold at which that correlation became significant.

The CDR3 starts with the cysteine, ends with the phenylalanine, and has 15 residues. Here the CDR3 DNA is all that survives: 45 bases in frame from base 1. V is pruned by 5 bases and J by 2 bases, leaving 8 bases of the junction without a gene match. This sample's time point label indicates: patch test 1, 2 weeks after DPC sensitization. According to the study, the label for this sample's treatment or condition signals: therapeutic diphenylcyclopropenone sensitization with weekly scalp DPC. At every patch-test visit, the blood draw took place before the patch test was put on. Patients were considered eligible if aged 18 to 70, diagnosed with alopecia and deemed suitable for DPC therapy, and patients were excluded if pregnant. Unfractionated whole blood was collected in Tempus Blood RNA tubes, and total RNA was extracted from that blood. The sample holds a few counts of this clonotype. No antigen is known for it. No base quality information exists; no much larger clone differs at one position.

Library preparation employed RACE. TCRdb shows the sequencer as NextSeq 500. Library preparation attached unique molecular identifiers to individual cDNA molecules for quantitative, reproducible TCR counting. Each blood RNA sample was used to sequence both TCR alpha and TCR beta chains. For the original study's pipeline: Samples had a median of roughly 98,000 TCRs, with a range from roughly 23,224 to 750,000. V, J and CDR3 annotation of the TCR reads was performed with the Decombinator software suite. For the PS versus PT1 abundance plots, all samples were subsampled to the same number of TCRs (28,000). Expanded TCRs were defined as absent before sensitization and observed at least eight times at the 2-week time point. TCRdb ran its own pipeline on the public reads, namely fastp trimming at Q25 and MiXCR clone calling, and kept in-frame beta chains. Each CDR3 protein gets just one entry, which takes the most common genes and DNA from the rows behind it. The V and J calls, along with clone size, are taken from TCRdb and not from the paper's own processing. The sample contains 70,000 to 80,000 distinct CDR3 sequences, approximately 35% of them found a single time. The ten largest account for more than 7% of the sample.

The specimen comprised whole blood, sampled in connection with sensitization to the hapten diphenylcyclopropenone (DPC). In this chain, TRBV12-3 or TRBV12-4 is recombined with TRBJ2-5; 7 of the junction bases match TRBD1. The clonotype comes from a man aged 35-49 years with alopecia areata. Some clones in this sample may be carry-over from other donors' samples. The nucleotide sequence reads TGTGCCAGCAGTCCCGGGACAGTCACGCAAGAGACCCAGTACTTC. Translation gives CASSPGTVTQETQYF.